What follows describes a single TCR beta chain. Its target is unknown. The sequenced fragment ends 3 residues before the CDR3 boundary, so the rest is inferred from the germline J gene. MY09/MY11 PCR detected cervical HPV DNA; dot-blot assigned genotypes. The data were obtained in a study of T cells in women clearing cervical HPV infection. Looking at the study overall: Controls were women whose single incident HPV16 infection cleared within 12 months without precancer or cancer. Broader study findings: T-cell numbers per sample were unknown and may explain richness differences. CIN3+ cases had significantly higher TCR repertoire richness than controls, but evenness did not differ.

The CDR3 spans 16 residues. Trimming removed 4 bases from V and 1 base from J; junction bases left unmatched: 7. CDR1 is LNHDA, CDR2 SQIVND, per germline (reference sequence). Measured with immunoSEQ multiplex PCR; TCRdb has only the in-frame clones, and not every one. Recorded here are roughly 22,000 clones; the top ten clones represent 12%. The chain employs TRBV19 and TRBJ2-1, with 7 bases identical to TRBD1. Sequencing was performed on blood buffy coat. The source is a woman between 18 and 70 years old with a cervical HPV16 infection that either progressed to CIN3+ or cleared (not recorded which). The covered CDR3 bases are TGTGCCAGTAGTAGGATAACAGGGGCTTCCTACAATGAG. Protein product: CASSRITGASYNE. The CDR3 in its entirety is CASSRITGASYNEQFF. Full variable domain (remainder filled in from reference TRBV19 and TRBJ2-1): DGGITQSPKYLFRKEGQNVTLSCEQNLNHDAMYWYRQDPGQGLRLIYYSQIVNDFQKGDIAEGYSVSREKKESFPLTVTSAQKNPTAFYLCASSRITGASYNEQFFGPGTRLTVL.